A selection of T cell receptor beta chains follows, all from one sample in a study of beta chain features in type 1 diabetes. The protocol was immunoSEQ multiplex PCR, while the TCRdb copy is restricted to in-frame clones and leaves out a portion. This sample carries 250,000 to 350,000 clones, around an eighth of them seen once, and the ten largest clones take about 0.017%. The sequenced material came from naive CD4+ T cells from blood. The receptors come from a man in his thirties or forties with type 1 diabetes. CDR3s include the opening cysteine and the closing phenylalanine or tryptophan. The order of the fields is J gene, D gene, clone size, V gene, CDR3 DNA, CDR3 protein. D genes are given only for firm matches. Where a row states a size, it is once, few, many or the class of an expanded clone; other rows omit it.

j_call: TRBJ2-1
d_call: TRBD2
clone_size: NA
v_call: TRBV9
cdr3_nt: TGTGCCAGCAGCGTAGCAAATAGCGGGAGAGACAATGAGCAGTTCTTC
cdr3_aa: CASSVANSGRDNEQFF

j_call: TRBJ2-2
d_call: TRBD1
clone_size: NA
v_call: TRBV5-1
cdr3_nt: TGCGCCAGCAGCTGGGGGACAGGGAACACCGGGGAGCTGTTTTTT
cdr3_aa: CASSWGTGNTGELFF

j_call: TRBJ2-7
d_call: NA
clone_size: NA
v_call: TRBV18
cdr3_nt: TGTGCCAGCTCACCGTACGTCGGCTACGAGCAGTACTTC
cdr3_aa: CASSPYVGYEQYF

j_call: TRBJ2-1
d_call: TRBD2
clone_size: few
v_call: TRBV28
cdr3_nt: TGTGCCAGCAGTTCACCGGGACTAGCGGGCAATGAGCAGTTCTTC
cdr3_aa: CASSSPGLAGNEQFF

j_call: TRBJ2-1
d_call: TRBD1
clone_size: few
v_call: TRBV29-1
cdr3_nt: TGCAGCGTTGCCTACAGGGGAACTTACAAACATGAGCAGTTCTTC
cdr3_aa: CSVAYRGTYKHEQFF

j_call: TRBJ2-7
d_call: TRBD2
clone_size: few
v_call: TRBV6-6
cdr3_nt: TGTGCCAGCAGTTACTCCGGGGGGGGGAGCTCCTACGAGCAGTACTTC
cdr3_aa: CASSYSGGGSSYEQYF

j_call: TRBJ2-3
d_call: NA
clone_size: NA
v_call: TRBV2
cdr3_nt: TGTGCCAGCAGTCCGGGGGGCGCAGATACGCAGTATTTT
cdr3_aa: CASSPGGADTQYF

j_call: TRBJ2-2
d_call: NA
clone_size: NA
v_call: TRBV30
cdr3_nt: TGTGCCTGGAGCCGGTCGGGACTCGACTTCGGGGAGCTGTTTTTT
cdr3_aa: CAWSRSGLDFGELFF

j_call: TRBJ2-1
d_call: NA
clone_size: NA
v_call: TRBV6-5
cdr3_nt: TGTGCCAGCAGTTACTTAGATGAGCAGTTCTTC
cdr3_aa: CASSYLDEQFF

j_call: TRBJ2-1
d_call: TRBD2
clone_size: few
v_call: TRBV2
cdr3_nt: TGTGCCAGTAGGACTGGGTCGGGCGGGAGCTCCTACAATGAGCAGTTCTTC
cdr3_aa: CASRTGSGGSSYNEQFF

j_call: TRBJ2-2
d_call: TRBD1
clone_size: few
v_call: TRBV28
cdr3_nt: TGTGCCAGCAGTCCCCCGGGACAGGGCCGGACCGGGGAGCTGTTTTTT
cdr3_aa: CASSPPGQGRTGELFF

j_call: TRBJ2-7
d_call: TRBD1
clone_size: NA
v_call: TRBV29-1
cdr3_nt: TGCAGCATTGTTTTGGGCAGGGGGCTATCCTACGAGCAGTACTTC
cdr3_aa: CSIVLGRGLSYEQYF

j_call: TRBJ2-3
d_call: NA
clone_size: few
v_call: TRBV29-1
cdr3_nt: TGCAGCGTGACAGAGCCCTTCACAGATACGCAGTATTTT
cdr3_aa: CSVTEPFTDTQYF

j_call: TRBJ2-5
d_call: NA
clone_size: NA
v_call: TRBV7-2
cdr3_nt: TGTGCCAGCAGCTTAAGTAGAGCTGCAGAGACCCAGTACTTC
cdr3_aa: CASSLSRAAETQYF

j_call: TRBJ2-1
d_call: NA
clone_size: NA
v_call: TRBV18
cdr3_nt: TGTGCCAGCTCGGGGCCAGAAAATGAGCAGTTCTTC
cdr3_aa: CASSGPENEQFF

j_call: TRBJ2-1
d_call: TRBD2
clone_size: NA
v_call: TRBV18
cdr3_nt: TGTGCCAGCTCACCACCGGGACTAGCGTCCAATGAGCAGTTCTTC
cdr3_aa: CASSPPGLASNEQFF

j_call: TRBJ2-7
d_call: NA
clone_size: few
v_call: TRBV28
cdr3_nt: TGTGCCAGCAGTTTGCGGGGTCTACTCTCCTACGAGCAGTACTTC
cdr3_aa: CASSLRGLLSYEQYF

j_call: TRBJ2-5
d_call: NA
clone_size: NA
v_call: TRBV28
cdr3_nt: TGTGCCAGCATCCGGGATTTACAAGAGACCCAGTACTTC
cdr3_aa: CASIRDLQETQYF

j_call: TRBJ2-4
d_call: NA
clone_size: few
v_call: TRBV2
cdr3_nt: TGTGCCAGCAGTGTTCAGGGTTTGAACCAAATTCAGTACTTC
cdr3_aa: CASSVQGLNQIQYF

j_call: TRBJ2-7
d_call: NA
clone_size: few
v_call: TRBV18
cdr3_nt: TGTGCCAGCTCACCTCCGGGGGGCGACGAGCAGTACTTC
cdr3_aa: CASSPPGGDEQYF

j_call: TRBJ2-7
d_call: NA
clone_size: NA
v_call: TRBV28
cdr3_nt: TGTGCCAGCAAAGACGGAGGGGGCGGCGAGCAGTACTTC
cdr3_aa: CASKDGGGGEQYF

j_call: TRBJ1-5
d_call: NA
clone_size: few
v_call: TRBV10-3
cdr3_nt: TGTGCCATCAGTGAGGACCTAGATCAGCCCCAGCATTTT
cdr3_aa: CAISEDLDQPQHF

j_call: TRBJ2-7
d_call: NA
clone_size: few
v_call: TRBV15
cdr3_nt: TGTGCCACCAGCAGAGATAGCGTCCGCAGCTCCTACGAGCAGTACTTC
cdr3_aa: CATSRDSVRSSYEQYF

j_call: TRBJ1-2
d_call: NA
clone_size: few
v_call: TRBV29-1
cdr3_nt: TGCAGCGTCTCTAAGACAGAAGACTATGGCTACACCTTC
cdr3_aa: CSVSKTEDYGYTF

j_call: TRBJ2-5
d_call: NA
clone_size: few
v_call: TRBV5-1
cdr3_nt: TGCGCCAGCAGCAAGTGGGACACTCAAGAGACCCAGTACTTC
cdr3_aa: CASSKWDTQETQYF

j_call: TRBJ1-2
d_call: NA
clone_size: NA
v_call: TRBV7-9
cdr3_nt: TGTGCCAGTTGGGGAGGGGACACCCCCAACTATGGCTACACCTTC
cdr3_aa: CASWGGDTPNYGYTF

j_call: TRBJ2-3
d_call: TRBD2
clone_size: NA
v_call: TRBV18
cdr3_nt: TGTGCCAGCTCGTGGACTAGAGACACAGATACGCAGTATTTT
cdr3_aa: CASSWTRDTDTQYF

j_call: TRBJ2-7
d_call: TRBD2
clone_size: few
v_call: TRBV6-1
cdr3_nt: TGTGCCAGCAGTCACCGGACTAGCGGGAGTACCGAGCAGTACTTC
cdr3_aa: CASSHRTSGSTEQYF

j_call: TRBJ1-1
d_call: NA
clone_size: NA
v_call: TRBV6-5
cdr3_nt: TGTGCCAGCAGAAGAGGGGGAAACACTGAAGCTTTCTTT
cdr3_aa: CASRRGGNTEAFF

j_call: TRBJ1-2
d_call: TRBD1
clone_size: NA
v_call: TRBV14
cdr3_nt: TGTGCCAGCAGCCAAGGAGCCGGGACAGCGGTCTATGGCTACACCTTC
cdr3_aa: CASSQGAGTAVYGYTF

j_call: TRBJ2-5
d_call: NA
clone_size: few
v_call: TRBV29-1
cdr3_nt: TGCAGCGTTGAGTCTGGGGGGCAAGAGACCCAGTACTTC
cdr3_aa: CSVESGGQETQYF

j_call: TRBJ1-5
d_call: NA
clone_size: NA
v_call: TRBV7-2
cdr3_nt: TGTGCCACCGCCACGGGAGGAGGCCAGCCCCAGCATTTT
cdr3_aa: CATATGGGQPQHF

j_call: TRBJ2-3
d_call: TRBD2
clone_size: NA
v_call: TRBV5-1
cdr3_nt: TGCGCCAGCAGCTTGGCCGTTAGCGGGACTAGCACAGATACGCAGTATTTT
cdr3_aa: CASSLAVSGTSTDTQYF

j_call: TRBJ1-2
d_call: NA
clone_size: few
v_call: TRBV6-1
cdr3_nt: TGTGCCAGCAGTGAATTACCAGGGAGGTACTATGGCTACACCTTC
cdr3_aa: CASSELPGRYYGYTF

j_call: TRBJ2-5
d_call: NA
clone_size: few
v_call: TRBV30
cdr3_nt: TGTGCCTGGGACCTAGGGGTCTCACAAGAGACCCAGTACTTC
cdr3_aa: CAWDLGVSQETQYF

j_call: TRBJ1-1
d_call: NA
clone_size: NA
v_call: TRBV9
cdr3_nt: TGTGCCAGCAGCGTAGAGCTGATGAACACTGAAGCTTTCTTT
cdr3_aa: CASSVELMNTEAFF

j_call: TRBJ2-7
d_call: TRBD1
clone_size: few
v_call: TRBV19
cdr3_nt: TGTGCCAGTAGTATAGATGGACAGGGGGGCTACGAGCAGTACTTC
cdr3_aa: CASSIDGQGGYEQYF

j_call: TRBJ1-5
d_call: TRBD1
clone_size: NA
v_call: TRBV19
cdr3_nt: TGTGCCAGTAGTATTAGGACAGGGGGCAATCAGCCCCAGCATTTT
cdr3_aa: CASSIRTGGNQPQHF

j_call: TRBJ2-2
d_call: TRBD2
clone_size: few
v_call: TRBV9
cdr3_nt: TGTGCCAGCAGCGTAGCAGGTAGCGGGTACACCGGGGAGCTGTTTTTT
cdr3_aa: CASSVAGSGYTGELFF

j_call: TRBJ1-5
d_call: NA
clone_size: NA
v_call: TRBV28
cdr3_nt: TGTGCCAGCAGTTTTGTAGACACCTTGGGCCAGCCCCAGCATTTT
cdr3_aa: CASSFVDTLGQPQHF

j_call: TRBJ2-1
d_call: NA
clone_size: few
v_call: TRBV5-1
cdr3_nt: TGCGCCAGCAGTGAAACGGGAGATAGTTCCTACAATGAGCAGTTCTTC
cdr3_aa: CASSETGDSSYNEQFF

j_call: TRBJ1-4
d_call: TRBD1
clone_size: NA
v_call: TRBV18
cdr3_nt: TGTGCCAGCTCCCCCACCGGGACAGAAACCGAAAAACTGTTTTTT
cdr3_aa: CASSPTGTETEKLFF

j_call: TRBJ2-1
d_call: NA
clone_size: NA
v_call: TRBV4-1
cdr3_nt: TGCGCCAGCAGCCAAGCCTTGCGAGAGAGCTCCTACAATGAGCAGTTCTTC
cdr3_aa: CASSQALRESSYNEQFF

j_call: TRBJ2-2
d_call: TRBD1
clone_size: few
v_call: TRBV5-1
cdr3_nt: TGCGCCAGCAGCACAGGGGCGAACACCGGGGAGCTGTTTTTT
cdr3_aa: CASSTGANTGELFF

j_call: TRBJ2-1
d_call: TRBD2
clone_size: NA
v_call: TRBV4-2
cdr3_nt: TGTGCCAGCAGCCAAGGAGTGAGCGGGGGGGGTGAGCAGTTCTTC
cdr3_aa: CASSQGVSGGGEQFF

j_call: TRBJ2-3
d_call: TRBD2
clone_size: NA
v_call: TRBV19
cdr3_nt: TGTGCCAGTACTCCTTCGACTAGCGGGAGCTCAGATACGCAGTATTTT
cdr3_aa: CASTPSTSGSSDTQYF

j_call: TRBJ2-7
d_call: TRBD2
clone_size: NA
v_call: TRBV5-4
cdr3_nt: TGTGCCAGCAGCTTGGATAGCGGGGGGTACGAGCAGTACTTC
cdr3_aa: CASSLDSGGYEQYF

j_call: TRBJ2-5
d_call: TRBD1
clone_size: NA
v_call: TRBV28
cdr3_nt: TGTGCCAGCAGTCCGACAGGGAAAGAGACCCAGTACTTC
cdr3_aa: CASSPTGKETQYF

j_call: TRBJ2-2
d_call: TRBD2
clone_size: NA
v_call: TRBV15
cdr3_nt: TGTGCCACCAGCAGAGATGCTAGCGGGAGCGGGGAGCTGTTTTTT
cdr3_aa: CATSRDASGSGELFF

j_call: TRBJ2-6
d_call: NA
clone_size: NA
v_call: TRBV28
cdr3_nt: TGTGCCAGCAGTTTATATGCCGCCAGCTCTGGGGCCAACGTCCTGACTTTC
cdr3_aa: CASSLYAASSGANVLTF

j_call: TRBJ2-3
d_call: NA
clone_size: NA
v_call: TRBV28
cdr3_nt: TGTGCCAGCAGTTTTGGGGGGTTAGTCGACCTTACGCAGTATTTT
cdr3_aa: CASSFGGLVDLTQYF

j_call: TRBJ2-1
d_call: TRBD2
clone_size: few
v_call: TRBV28
cdr3_nt: TGTGCCAGCAGTCGGACTAGCGGGAGGGTCTGGGCCTACAATGAGCAGTTCTTC
cdr3_aa: CASSRTSGRVWAYNEQFF

j_call: TRBJ2-1
d_call: TRBD2
clone_size: few
v_call: TRBV28
cdr3_nt: TGTGCCAGCAGTTTATGGGCTAGCGGAACCTACAATGAGCAGTTCTTC
cdr3_aa: CASSLWASGTYNEQFF